This TCR beta chain was sequenced for a study of blood T cell repertoires in COVID-19. The CDR3 has 14 residues. Sequenced by immunoSEQ multiplex PCR; TCRdb stores in-frame clones only, minus some. The repertoire holds about 520,000 clones, with approximately 85% as singletons. V and J are TRBV21-1 and TRBJ2-3; TRBD2, the table's D call, lacks a check against the DNA. TRBV21-1 is shown as a pseudogene. Specimen: peripheral blood. This clonotype originated in a human donor in a cohort sampled during active COVID-19. CDR3 in amino acids: CASSLREHTDTQYF. The CDR3 DNA is TGTGCCAGCAGCCTCCGGGAGCACACAGATACGCAGTATTTT.